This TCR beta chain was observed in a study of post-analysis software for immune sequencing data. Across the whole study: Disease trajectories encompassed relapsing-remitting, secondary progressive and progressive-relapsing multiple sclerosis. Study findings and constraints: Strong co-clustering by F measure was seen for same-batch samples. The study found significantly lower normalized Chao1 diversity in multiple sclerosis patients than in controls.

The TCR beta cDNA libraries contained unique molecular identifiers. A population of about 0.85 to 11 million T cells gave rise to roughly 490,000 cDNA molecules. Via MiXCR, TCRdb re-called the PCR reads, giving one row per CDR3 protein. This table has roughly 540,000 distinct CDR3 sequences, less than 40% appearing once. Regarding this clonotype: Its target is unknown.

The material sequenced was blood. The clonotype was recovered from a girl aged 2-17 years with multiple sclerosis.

CDR3 amino acids: CASSLDAGGLKTQYF. DNA of the CDR3: TGTGCCAGCAGCTTAGATGCAGGGGGCTTGAAGACCCAGTACTTC. The chain has TRBV7-4 and TRBJ2-5, with 8 bases aligning to TRBD1. This CDR3 region has 15 residues. The V and J ends lost 1 base and 6 bases, in that order; junction bases with no gene match: 7. CDR1 and CDR2 from the germline V gene are SGHVT and SQSDAQ.